This T cell receptor beta chain was recorded in a study of blood T cell repertoires in COVID-19. Here immunoSEQ multiplex PCR was the method, and the copy in TCRdb shows in-frame clones only, minus some. The sample contains roughly 570,000 clones, 85% to 90% of which appear only once. This clone showed up just once. The sequencing sample was made of peripheral blood. This clonotype was obtained from a woman aged 45-60 years with COVID-19, enrolled during active disease.

The CDR3 coding sequence is TGTGCCAGCAGTAGGGACGTAGCGGCCGAGCAGTACTTC. This gives the protein CASSRDVAAEQYF. The J gene is TRBJ2-7, the V gene TRBV5-4; D possibly corresponds to TRBD2 (6 bases). The germline V gene encodes CDR1 SGHNT and CDR2 YYREEE (reference sequence). V lost 5 bases and J 6 bases, leaving 15 bases between the germline ends. The CDR3 spans 13 residues.